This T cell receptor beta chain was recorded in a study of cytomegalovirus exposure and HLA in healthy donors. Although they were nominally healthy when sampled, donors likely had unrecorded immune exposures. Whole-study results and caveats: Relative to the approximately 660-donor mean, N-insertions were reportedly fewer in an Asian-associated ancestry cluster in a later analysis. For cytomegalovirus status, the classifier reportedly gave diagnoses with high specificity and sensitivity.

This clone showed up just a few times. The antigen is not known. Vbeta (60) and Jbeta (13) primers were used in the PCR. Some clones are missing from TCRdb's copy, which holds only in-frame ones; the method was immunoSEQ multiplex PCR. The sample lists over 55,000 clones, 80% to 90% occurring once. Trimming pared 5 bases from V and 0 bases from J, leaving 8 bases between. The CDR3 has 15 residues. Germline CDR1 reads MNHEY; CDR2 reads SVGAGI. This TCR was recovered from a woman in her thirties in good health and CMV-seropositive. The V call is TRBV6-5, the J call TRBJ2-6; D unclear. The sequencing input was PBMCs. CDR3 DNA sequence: TGTGCCAGCAGTCCCGAAGCCTCTGGGGCCAACGTCCTGACTTTC. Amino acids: CASSPEASGANVLTF.